This entry lists 8 T cell receptor beta chains sequenced from one sample in a study of T-cell memory formation after mild COVID-19. TCRdb called the 5' RACE reads again in MiXCR, with one record for every CDR3 protein. The data hold around 300,000 distinct CDR3 sequences, with roughly 17% observed a single time. The specimen sequenced was PBMCs or a T cell subset sorted from them (not recorded which). These receptor sequences come from a man younger than 30 who had mild COVID-19 (a few samples of this study predate the infection). Cell type and time point are not known.

This clonotype was counted between two and nine times. The V gene is TRBV4-3, the J gene TRBJ1-1; 7 nucleotides align to TRBD1. V shed 0 bases, J shed 1 base, and the junction held 5 bases outside the gene matches. Germline V gene sequence: CDR1 LGHNA, CDR2 YSLEER. The length of the CDR3 is 16 residues. The CDR3 here is CASSQEYRGTNTEAFF. CDR3 nucleotide sequence: TGCGCCAGCAGCCAAGAGTACAGGGGAACGAACACTGAAGCTTTCTTT.

The chain joins TRBV29-1 to TRBJ1-1; 7 bases align to TRBD1. The J segment lost 0 bases and the V segment lost 5 bases, leaving 21 bases of the junction unmatched. This CDR3 is built from 19 residues. From germline, CDR1 is SQVTM and CDR2 ANQGSEA. CDR3 nucleotides: TGCAGCGTTAAGTTGAGTTCCCCCGGGACAGATACCTTGAACACTGAAGCTTTCTTT. Encoded protein: CSVKLSSPGTDTLNTEAFF.

This clonotype came up a few times. The chain uses TRBV6-5 and TRBJ2-7; D remains unclear. The germline V gene encodes CDR1 MNHEY and CDR2 SVGAGI. The ends were cut back, 0 bases at V and 5 bases at J, with 11 bases in the middle. The CDR3 contains 14 residues. The CDR3 nucleotides read TGTGCCAGCAGTTACTCGGGCCAGAACGACGAGCAGTACGTC. This sequence encodes CASSYSGQNDEQYV.

This chain joins TRBV4-1 and TRBJ1-4; D remains unclear. Germline CDR1 MGHRA, CDR2 YSYEKL. The length of the CDR3 is 14 residues. V lost 1 base to trimming and J lost 6 bases, with 9 bases between them. The DNA for the CDR3 is TGCGCCAGCAGCCAAGTTTTCGGGCATGAAAAACTGTTTTTT. It is translated as CASSQVFGHEKLFF.

Only a few counts were recorded for this clonotype. The chain employs TRBV3-1 and TRBJ2-7, with 11 bases aligning to TRBD2. This CDR3 is 15 amino acids long. Per the germline V gene, CDR1 is LGHDT and CDR2 is YNNKEL (reference sequence). V was pared by 4 bases and J by 2 bases, with 4 bases of the junction left unmatched. This CDR3 reads CASSRGTSGPYEQYF. The CDR3 DNA is TGTGCCAGCAGCCGAGGGACTAGCGGACCCTACGAGCAGTACTTC.

This clonotype came up many times. The chain's CDR3 is CASSQVEQGEGTQYF. CDR3 coding DNA: TGTGCCAGCAGCCAAGTTGAGCAGGGAGAAGGCACGCAGTATTTT. The V and J genes are TRBV4-2 and TRBJ2-3; D could derive from TRBD1 or TRBD2 (5 bases each). This CDR3 is 15 amino acids long. Germline-derived CDR1 and CDR2 are LGHNA and YNFKEQ. Deletions cut 1 base from V and 9 bases from J, with 17 bases between.

The rearrangement joins TRBV9 to TRBJ1-5, with D possibly TRBD1 on 6 matching bases. Germline V gene data show CDR1 as SGDLS and CDR2 as YYNGEE. Trimming pared 3 bases from V and 0 bases from J, leaving 10 bases between. The CDR3 contains 15 residues. The CDR3 sequence is CASSDTGNSNQPQHF. The CDR3, as DNA: TGTGCCAGCAGCGATACAGGGAATAGCAATCAGCCCCAGCATTTT.

The CDR3 is CASSVRLADTQYF. The CDR3 nucleotides are TGTGCCAGCAGCGTGAGACTAGCAGATACGCAGTATTTT. The chain couples TRBV9 to TRBJ2-3; TRBD2 is a possible D gene (6 bases). CDR1 is SGDLS and CDR2 is YYNGEE in the germline V gene. V lost 2 bases and J 4 bases, leaving 8 bases between the germline ends. The CDR3 loop spans 13 amino acids.